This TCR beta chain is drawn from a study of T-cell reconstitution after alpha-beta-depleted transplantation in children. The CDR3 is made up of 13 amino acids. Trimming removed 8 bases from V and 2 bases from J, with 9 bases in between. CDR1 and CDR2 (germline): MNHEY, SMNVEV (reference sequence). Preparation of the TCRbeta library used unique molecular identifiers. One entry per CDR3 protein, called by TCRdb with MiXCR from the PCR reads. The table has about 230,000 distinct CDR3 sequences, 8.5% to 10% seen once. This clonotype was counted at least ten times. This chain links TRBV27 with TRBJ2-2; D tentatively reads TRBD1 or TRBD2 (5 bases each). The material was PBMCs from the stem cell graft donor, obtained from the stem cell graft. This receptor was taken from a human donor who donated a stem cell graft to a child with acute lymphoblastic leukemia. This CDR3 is CASLGGNTGELFF. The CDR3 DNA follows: TGTGCCAGCCTTGGGGGAAACACCGGGGAGCTGTTTTTT.